The 28 T cell receptor beta chains in this list originate from one sample, sequenced in a study of identical twins. One entry per CDR3 protein, called by TCRdb with MiXCR from the 5' RACE reads. Of 1.5 million to 2 million distinct CDR3 sequences listed, roughly 35% are singletons. Sequencing input: cord blood. The receptors were gathered from a newborn girl in good health.

The J gene is TRBJ2-4, the V gene TRBV20-1, with 7 bases that match TRBD2. The end of the DNA is better explained by TRBJ2-5, so the J call may be wrong. CDR1 is DFQATT, CDR2 SNEGSKA, per germline (reference sequence). There are 16 residues in the CDR3. The CDR3 protein is CSASQPPGLPQETQYF. DNA of the CDR3: TGCAGTGCTAGTCAGCCCCCGGGACTACCCCAAGAGACCCAGTACTTC.

The chain combines TRBV4-2 with TRBJ2-3; no firm D call. The germline CDR1 and CDR2 sequences are LGHNA and YNFKEQ. The CDR3 contains 15 residues. Trimming removed 0 bases at V and 1 base at J, with 8 bases between. This CDR3 reads CASSQEVKGTDTQYF. The CDR3, as DNA: TGTGCCAGCAGCCAAGAGGTGAAGGGCACAGATACGCAGTATTTT.

The chain uses TRBV12-3 or TRBV12-4 and TRBJ2-7, with 7 bases fitting TRBD1. The V segment lost 5 bases and the J segment 2 bases; nucleotides outside the gene matches: 6. This CDR3 region has 14 residues. CDR3 region: CASSPIGQAYEQYF. The CDR3, as DNA: TGTGCCAGCAGTCCAATTGGACAGGCCTACGAGCAGTACTTC.

The V gene is TRBV5-1, the J gene TRBJ2-5, with TRBD1 matching over 9 bases. V lost 2 bases to trimming and J lost 11 bases; unmatched junction nucleotides: 13. Germline CDR1 is SGHRS and CDR2 is YFSETQ. This CDR3 is 15 amino acids long. The CDR3 region is CASSFGGQGMREQYF. In nucleotides, the CDR3 is TGCGCCAGCAGCTTCGGAGGACAGGGGATGAGAGAGCAGTACTTC.

This chain joins TRBV5-1 and TRBJ2-1; 7 nucleotides agree with TRBD2. With V trimmed by 0 bases and J by 3 bases, 6 bases remained unmatched. The length of the CDR3 is 16 residues. CDR1 and CDR2 (germline): SGHRS, YFSETQ. For the CDR3, the DNA is TGCGCCAGCAGCTTGGTTAGCGGGTTTGGCTACAATGAGCAGTTCTTC. Translation gives CASSLVSGFGYNEQFF.

This clonotype has a handful of counts. The rearrangement joins TRBV6-4 to TRBJ2-1; 11 bases align to TRBD2. CDR1 is MRHNA and CDR2 is SNTAGT in the germline V gene. V gave up 5 bases and J gave up 4 bases; unmatched junction bases: 10. The CDR3 totals 17 residues. The CDR3 DNA reads TGTGCCAGCAGTCGATCCCCGGGACTAGCGGTGTACAATGAGCAGTTCTTC. This sequence encodes CASSRSPGLAVYNEQFF.

This chain uses TRBV27 with TRBJ2-7, with 13 nucleotides matching TRBD2. The junction had 8 bases not matched to a gene; V was cut back by 5 bases and J by 4 bases. The CDR3 length is 16 residues. Germline loops: CDR1 MNHEY, CDR2 SMNVEV (reference sequence). The CDR3 here is CASSLLPGLAGYEQYF. The CDR3 coding sequence is TGTGCCAGCAGTCTACTGCCGGGACTAGCGGGATACGAGCAGTACTTC.

In the case of this clonotype: A single base separates this from a much larger clone, so it may be a read error. This chain uses TRBV10-3 with TRBJ1-2; D ambiguous. Germline CDR1 is ENHRY and CDR2 is SYGVKD. This CDR3 comprises 13 residues. The CDR3, as DNA: TGTGCCGTCAGTGAATTGAGCGCCTATGGCTACACCTTC. This translates into CAVSELSAYGYTF.

This clonotype occurred a few times. The chain couples TRBV6-1 to TRBJ2-7; 7 bases map to TRBD1. The V gene end was trimmed by 1 base and the J gene end by 2 bases; junction bases not matched to a gene: 5. The germline CDR1 and CDR2 sequences are MNHNS and SASEGT. The CDR3 is 15 residues long. Written as DNA, the CDR3 is TGTGCCAGCAGTGAAGGAGGGACAGCCACCTACGAGCAGTACTTC. It is translated as CASSEGGTATYEQYF.

Remarks on this clonotype: This may come from a read error, since a much larger clone is one base off. The rearrangement joins TRBV7-2 to TRBJ2-3, with D maybe TRBD2 (6 bases). Trimming left V 1 base short and J 6 bases short, with 11 bases between. Germline CDR1 and CDR2: SGHTA and FQGNSA. The length of the CDR3 is 14 residues. The CDR3 DNA follows: TGTGCCAGCAGCTTAGGGGCTAGCGCGGATACGCAGTATTTT. Its translation: CASSLGASADTQYF.

This chain joins TRBV27 and TRBJ2-1; 8 bases are shared with TRBD1. This CDR3 comprises 15 residues. With V trimmed by 3 bases and J by 9 bases, 10 bases remained unmatched. CDR1 MNHEY and CDR2 SMNVEV come from the germline V gene (reference sequence). In DNA form, the CDR3 reads TGTGCCAGCAGTTTGGTAACAGGGGGGCACAGTGAGCAGTTCTTC. Translated: CASSLVTGGHSEQFF.

This clonotype was recorded a few times. The gene calls are TRBV11-2 and TRBJ2-1, with TRBD2 as a possible D gene (5 bases). The CDR3 consists of 14 residues. The germline V gene has CDR1 SGHAT and CDR2 FQNNGV. Trimming removed 5 bases at V and 5 bases at J, with 13 bases between. The chain's CDR3 is CASSQPLANNEQFF. The DNA of the CDR3 is TGTGCCAGCAGCCAGCCTCTAGCCAACAATGAGCAGTTCTTC.

This clonotype was counted between two and nine times. Here the CDR3 reads CASSDGSDRLYGYTF. CDR3 DNA: TGTGCCAGCAGTGACGGGTCAGACAGACTCTATGGCTACACCTTC. This rearrangement joins TRBV2 to TRBJ1-2, with D perhaps matching TRBD1 (5 bases). There are 15 residues in the CDR3. Trimming removed 3 bases from V and 4 bases from J, with 15 bases in between. Germline-derived CDR1 and CDR2 are SNHLY and FYNNEI.

The sample holds a few counts of this clonotype. The chain is built from TRBV28 and TRBJ2-1, with TRBD2 matching over 8 bases. The CDR3 length is 15 residues. The junction had 6 bases not matched to a gene; V was cut back by 6 bases and J by 2 bases. Germline V gene lookup returns CDR1 MDHEN and CDR2 SYDVKM. CDR3 in amino acids: CASSYPGLAYNEQFF. DNA of the CDR3: TGTGCCAGCAGCTACCCGGGACTAGCCTACAATGAGCAGTTCTTC. The whole variable domain, filled in from reference TRBV28 and TRBJ2-1, reads DVKVTQSSRYLVKRTGEKVFLECVQDMDHENMFWYRQDPGLGLRLIYFSYDVKMKEKGDIPEGYSVSREKKERFSLILESASTNQTSMYLCASSYPGLAYNEQFFGPGTRLTVL.

The rearrangement links TRBV6-6 to TRBJ2-5; 7 nucleotides align to TRBD2. The germline CDR1 and CDR2 sequences are MNHNY and SVGAGI (reference sequence). The junction had 9 bases not matched to a gene; V was cut back by 7 bases and J by 1 base. This CDR3 region has 15 residues. In DNA, the CDR3 is TGTGCCAGCAACCCCTTATCGGGGGGCCAAGAGACCCAGTACTTC. It translates to CASNPLSGGQETQYF.

This sequence joins TRBV9 and TRBJ2-3, with D perhaps matching TRBD2 (5 bases). Germline V gene lookup returns CDR1 SGDLS and CDR2 YYNGEE. V shed 0 bases and J shed 4 bases, with 9 bases lying between them. The CDR3 spans 14 residues. CDR3 sequence (DNA): TGTGCCAGCAGCGTAGGGAGAGGGTCAGATACGCAGTATTTT. It codes for CASSVGRGSDTQYF.

The rearrangement links TRBV6-4 to TRBJ2-1, with 8 bases aligning to TRBD2. This CDR3 spans 16 amino acids. CDR1 is MRHNA and CDR2 is SNTAGT in the germline V gene. The V and J ends lost 4 bases and 9 bases, in that order; junction bases with no gene match: 14. The CDR3 loop is CASSAFGGATGSEQFF. The DNA of the CDR3 is TGTGCCAGCAGTGCCTTCGGGGGGGCCACTGGGTCTGAGCAGTTCTTC.

The rearrangement joins TRBV2 to TRBJ1-5; TRBD1 might be the D (5 bases). Germline CDR1 reads SNHLY; CDR2 reads FYNNEI. This CDR3 has 16 residues. Trimming removed 0 bases at V and 1 base at J, with 10 bases between. CDR3 sequence: CASSEAAAGSNQPQHF. CDR3 in DNA: TGTGCCAGCAGTGAAGCGGCGGCAGGGAGCAATCAGCCCCAGCATTTT.

The gene calls are TRBV7-2 and TRBJ2-2; TRBD2 aligns across 9 bases. CDR3 length: 17 amino acids. Germline assignment: CDR1 SGHTA and CDR2 FQGNSA. V lost 1 base to trimming and J lost 2 bases; unmatched junction nucleotides: 5. The CDR3 DNA reads as TGTGCCAGCAGCTTAGGACTAGCGGAATCCAACACCGGGGAGCTGTTTTTT. It codes for CASSLGLAESNTGELFF.

In nucleotides, the CDR3 is TGTGCCAGCAGCTTACCAGCTAATTCACCCCTCCACTTT. It codes for CASSLPANSPLHF. This rearrangement joins TRBV7-9 to TRBJ1-6; D is uncertain. Trimming stripped 2 bases from V and 6 bases from J, with 5 bases between. The CDR3 runs 13 residues. The germline CDR1 and CDR2 sequences are SEHNR and FQNEAQ (reference sequence).

The V gene is TRBV5-1, the J gene TRBJ2-1; D might be TRBD2 (5 bases). Trimming pared 4 bases from V and 5 bases from J, leaving 13 bases between. The CDR3 is 14 amino acids. CDR1 is SGHRS, CDR2 YFSETQ, per germline. This CDR3 is CASSLSLRDNEQFF. DNA of the CDR3: TGCGCCAGCAGCCTGTCCTTGAGGGACAATGAGCAGTTCTTC.

This clonotype appeared a few times. The gene calls are TRBV4-2 and TRBJ1-4; TRBD1 matches at 8 bases. Germline V lookup: CDR1 LGHNA, CDR2 YNFKEQ. The length of the CDR3 is 15 residues. The V segment lost 0 bases and the J segment 8 bases; nucleotides outside the gene matches: 5. CDR3 nucleotide sequence: TGTGCCAGCAGCCAAGATCCGGACAGGGACGAAAAACTGTTTTTT. This gives the protein CASSQDPDRDEKLFF.

This clonotype occurred a few times. The rearrangement joins TRBV20-1 to TRBJ2-3; D is perhaps TRBD2 (6 bases). The CDR3 covers 14 residues. CDR1 and CDR2 from the germline V gene are DFQATT and SNEGSKA (reference sequence). V lost 0 bases to trimming and J lost 4 bases, with 11 bases between them. The DNA of the CDR3 is TGCAGTGCTAGAGATCCAGGAGGGCCAGATACGCAGTATTTT. This codes for CSARDPGGPDTQYF.

This clonotype has only a few counts. V is TRBV20-1 and J is TRBJ2-4; weak D call: TRBD1 (6 bases). The CDR3 extends over 13 amino acids. The V and J ends lost 6 bases and 2 bases respectively, with 11 bases between them. Germline CDR1 is DFQATT and CDR2 is SNEGSKA (reference sequence). CDR3 in DNA: TGCAGTGCCCTGACAGGTCCCAAAAACATTCAGTACTTC. Its protein is CSALTGPKNIQYF.

The V call is TRBV20-1, the J call TRBJ2-1; 7 bases line up with TRBD2. Trimming cost V 1 base and J 11 bases; bases outside gene matches: 17. Looked up from germline, CDR1 is DFQATT and CDR2 is SNEGSKA (reference sequence). The length of the CDR3 is 16 residues. The CDR3 sequence is CSARGRLLARGPKQFF. CDR3 bases: TGCAGTGCTAGAGGAAGACTACTAGCGCGGGGCCCTAAGCAGTTCTTC.

This clonotype turned up a few times. The chain is built from TRBV20-1 and TRBJ1-4; no definite D call. The CDR3 is made up of 13 amino acids. CDR1 is DFQATT, CDR2 SNEGSKA, per germline (reference sequence). Trimming took off 8 bases at V and 8 bases at J, with 18 bases between the two ends. The CDR3: CSFSRSVGEKLFF. As DNA, the CDR3 is TGCAGTTTTAGTCGGTCGGTAGGGGAAAAACTGTTTTTT.

The chain joins TRBV11-2 to TRBJ2-6; 7 bases line up with TRBD1. CDR1 is SGHAT, CDR2 FQNNGV, per germline. This CDR3 is built from 17 residues. The V and J ends lost 1 base and 1 base, in that order; junction bases with no gene match: 4. The CDR3 nucleotides are TGTGCCAGCAGCTTAGGCGACAGGGTATCTGGGGCCAACGTCCTGACTTTC. Translated: CASSLGDRVSGANVLTF.

J is TRBJ1-2 and V is TRBV5-4; 10 bases match TRBD1. The CDR3 is 15 residues long. Germline lookup yields CDR1 SGHNT and CDR2 YYREEE (reference sequence). Trimming at V came to 4 bases and at J to 4 bases, leaving 7 bases not matched to a gene. CDR3 region: CASSADRGVAYGYTF. CDR3 in DNA: TGTGCCAGCAGCGCGGACAGGGGGGTTGCCTATGGCTACACCTTC.